One sample yielded the 23 T cell receptor beta chains listed below, sequenced in a study of T cells in Graves' hyperthyroidism and ophthalmopathy. Amplification of TCR beta CDR3 regions used RNA as the template. Using the HTBI primer set, a first-round RT-PCR was run on the TCR CDR3. Each CDR3 protein gets one entry after TCRdb re-called the multiplex PCR reads with MiXCR. The table lists about 590,000 distinct CDR3 sequences, approximately 14% of them singletons. Sequences were obtained from blood. These TCRs come from a woman aged 25 to 45 with Graves' hyperthyroidism.

The sample holds a few counts of this clonotype. The chain recombines TRBV5-1 with TRBJ2-2, with D hard to call. The CDR3 extends over 17 amino acids. CDR1 SGHRS and CDR2 YFSETQ come from the germline V gene. The V and J ends lost 2 bases and 0 bases respectively, with 14 bases between them. The CDR3 sequence is CASSLRAGYANTGELFF. CDR3 nucleotides: TGCGCCAGCAGCTTAAGGGCCGGGTACGCGAACACCGGGGAGCTGTTTTTT. The variable domain in full, with the rest retrieved from reference TRBV5-1 and TRBJ2-2, is KAGVTQTPRYLIKTRGQQVTLSCSPISGHRSVSWYQQTPGQGLQFLFEYFSETQRNKGNFPGRFSGRQFSNSRSEMNVSTLELGDSALYLCASSLRAGYANTGELFFGEGSRLTVL.

This clonotype has at least ten counts. The chain couples TRBV28 to TRBJ1-5, with 7 bases that match TRBD1. V was clipped by 10 bases and J by 4 bases; unmatched bases: 25. The CDR3 is 19 amino acids. CDR1 and CDR2 (germline): MDHEN, SYDVKM. Here the CDR3 DNA reads TGTGCCATCGAGTTAGGAAAACTGAGACAGGGACTCCCGAATCAGCCCCAGCATTTT. Encoded protein: CAIELGKLRQGLPNQPQHF.

The chain couples TRBV5-5 to TRBJ2-7; possibly TRBD1 or TRBD2 for D (5 bases each). V lost 5 bases, J lost 3 bases, and 9 bases lay in between. The CDR3 length is 12 residues. The germline V gene encodes CDR1 SGHKS and CDR2 YYEKEE (reference sequence). The CDR3 DNA reads as TGTGCCAGCAGGTCTGGGGGCTACGAGCAGTACTTC. This encodes CASRSGGYEQYF.

This clonotype was counted at least ten times. The V and J genes are TRBV11-2 and TRBJ1-4; D ambiguous. The CDR3 is made up of 14 amino acids. The germline CDR1 and CDR2 sequences are SGHAT and FQNNGV. V was clipped by 10 bases and J by 8 bases, with 20 bases between them. The CDR3 sequence is CATTWEQRVEKLFF. DNA for the CDR3: TGTGCCACCACATGGGAACAACGAGTAGAAAAACTGTTTTTT.

This clonotype was picked up many times. The chain joins TRBV2 to TRBJ2-3; D is unclear. V gave up 3 bases and J gave up 2 bases, with 6 bases separating them. The length of the CDR3 is 13 residues. Germline lookup yields CDR1 SNHLY and CDR2 FYNNEI. In nucleotides, the CDR3 is TGTGCCAGCAGTGAGGCGAACACAGATACGCAGTATTTT. It codes for CASSEANTDTQYF.

This clonotype turned up a few times. V and J are TRBV7-9 and TRBJ1-2; D is unclear. The ends were cut back, 8 bases at V and 8 bases at J, with 24 bases in the middle. The CDR3 spans 15 residues. Germline CDR1 SEHNR, CDR2 FQNEAQ (reference sequence). This CDR3 reads CASAPSGQTLGGYTF. The CDR3 nucleotides read TGTGCCAGCGCCCCCTCCGGCCAAACCCTGGGGGGCTACACCTTC. The full variable domain, its missing parts supplied by reference TRBV7-9 and TRBJ1-2, is DTGVSQNPRHKITKRGQNVTFRCDPISEHNRLYWYRQTLGQGPEFLTYFQNEAQLEKSRLLSDRFSAERPKGSFSTLEIQRTEQGDSAMYLCASAPSGQTLGGYTFGSGTRLTVV.

The sample holds many counts of this clonotype. J is TRBJ2-1 and V is TRBV6-2 or TRBV6-3; 12 bases are a match to TRBD2. Losses at the gene ends were 10 bases for V and 1 base for J; bases not matched to a gene: 11. This CDR3 has 17 amino acids. Per germline, CDR1 MNHEY and CDR2 SVGEGT. CDR3 DNA sequence: TGTGCCACCGAGAGCGTGACTAGCGGGGGTTCCTACAATGAGCAGTTCTTC. This translates into CATESVTSGGSYNEQFF.

This clonotype was recorded a few times. This chain joins TRBV7-3 and TRBJ2-7, with 9 bases fitting TRBD1. The germline gives CDR1 SGHTA, CDR2 FQGTGA. The CDR3 consists of 14 residues. V shed 6 bases, J shed 4 bases, and the junction held 7 bases outside the gene matches. The CDR3 nucleotides are TGTGCCAGCAGTCTCCGGGACAGGGAGTACGAGCAGTACTTC. Amino acids: CASSLRDREYEQYF. Variable domain in full (rest from reference TRBV7-3 and TRBJ2-7): GAGVSQTPSNKVTEKGKYVELRCDPISGHTALYWYRQSLGQGPEFLIYFQGTGAADDSGLPNDRFFAVRPEGSVSTLKIQRTERGDSAVYLCASSLRDREYEQYFGPGTRLTVT.

This clonotype appeared a few times. The chain carries TRBV24-1 and TRBJ2-1; either TRBD1 or TRBD2 may supply D (6 bases each). CDR1 and CDR2 from the germline V gene are KGHDR and SFDVKD. V lost 10 bases and J 0 bases, leaving 18 bases between the germline ends. CDR3 length equals 16 residues. The CDR3 region is CATEFRGTPSYNEQFF. In nucleotides, the CDR3 is TGTGCCACTGAATTTCGCGGGACACCCTCCTACAATGAGCAGTTCTTC.

V and J are TRBV7-6 and TRBJ2-3, with TRBD1 matching over 8 bases. Looked up from germline, CDR1 is SGHVS and CDR2 is FNYEAQ. The CDR3 consists of 21 residues. Unmatched junction bases numbered 21, after V lost 1 base and J lost 3 bases. CDR3 nucleotide sequence: TGTGCCAGCAGCTTAGAAGAGGACAGGGTGGTATGGGACCTCTTAACAGATACGCAGTATTTT. Translating gives CASSLEEDRVVWDLLTDTQYF.

This rearrangement joins TRBV6-1 to TRBJ2-5, with D unclear. Trimming left V 8 bases short and J 4 bases short, with 11 bases between. Germline assignment: CDR1 MNHNS and CDR2 SASEGT. This CDR3 has 12 amino acids. The CDR3 DNA reads TGTGCCAGCTCCGACGCTTCAGAGACCCAGTACTTC. Its translation: CASSDASETQYF.

The gene calls are TRBV9 and TRBJ1-1; the D is unclear. The CDR3 sequence is 13 residues long. The germline CDR1 and CDR2 sequences are SGDLS and YYNGEE. Trimming removed 3 bases at V and 6 bases at J, with 12 bases between. The CDR3 protein is CASSARTGSEAFF. In nucleotides, the CDR3 is TGTGCCAGCAGCGCCCGGACGGGTTCTGAAGCTTTCTTT.

This clonotype turned up a few times. A single base separates this from a much larger clone, so it may be a read error. This chain uses TRBV7-9 with TRBJ1-5; TRBD1 matches at 9 bases. After removal of 6 bases from V and 7 bases from J, the junction contained 7 bases not matched to a gene. This CDR3 contains 14 residues. The germline V gene has CDR1 SEHNR and CDR2 FQNEAQ (reference sequence). CDR3: CASRLQGAGQPQHF. The CDR3 nucleotides read TGTGCCAGCAGACTACAGGGGGCTGGGCAGCCCCAGCATTTT.

The chain is built from TRBV5-1 and TRBJ1-1; D uncertain. The CDR3 length is 14 residues. V was shortened by 2 bases and J by 1 base, with 9 bases between the two germline ends. Germline V gives CDR1 SGHRS, CDR2 YFSETQ. The CDR3 loop reads CASSFGRGNTEAFF. CDR3 bases: TGCGCCAGCAGCTTCGGACGCGGGAACACTGAAGCTTTCTTT. Complete variable domain (other parts from reference TRBV5-1 and TRBJ1-1): KAGVTQTPRYLIKTRGQQVTLSCSPISGHRSVSWYQQTPGQGLQFLFEYFSETQRNKGNFPGRFSGRQFSNSRSEMNVSTLELGDSALYLCASSFGRGNTEAFFGQGTRLTVV.

This clonotype was counted ten times or more. This chain uses TRBV7-2 with TRBJ2-5; 9 positions match TRBD1. Germline trimming cut 4 bases from V and 3 bases from J; bases unmatched to any gene: 6. The CDR3 has 15 amino acids. CDR1 SGHTA and CDR2 FQGNSA come from the germline V gene. CDR3 amino acids: CASSSAGTGKETQYF. CDR3 in DNA: TGTGCCAGCAGCTCGGCCGGGACAGGGAAAGAGACCCAGTACTTC.

Of note for this clonotype: A read error is likely, as this CDR3 ends without the conserved phenylalanine or tryptophan. J is TRBJ2-1 and V is TRBV5-1; a weak D match, TRBD2 (5 bases). The CDR3 totals 15 residues. Trimming pared 6 bases from V and 4 bases from J, leaving 17 bases between. Germline V gene sequence: CDR1 SGHRS, CDR2 YFSETQ. DNA of the CDR3: TGCGCCAGCAACTCCCGGGATGACTCGTACAATGAGCAGTTCTCC. Translated, it gives CASNSRDDSYNEQFS.

In its sample, this clonotype was seen a few times. V is TRBV7-6 and J is TRBJ1-5; TRBD1 is a possible D gene (6 bases). The CDR3 has 17 amino acids. Germline assignment: CDR1 SGHVS and CDR2 FNYEAQ. The V gene lost 2 bases and the J gene lost 3 bases, with 17 bases spanning the gap. The CDR3 protein is CASSLKGQRVTNQPQHF. In DNA form, the CDR3 reads TGTGCCAGCAGCTTAAAGGGACAAAGGGTTACCAATCAGCCCCAGCATTTT. Drawing the rest from reference TRBV7-6 and TRBJ1-5, the complete variable domain is GAGVSQSPRYKVTKRGQDVALRCDPISGHVSLYWYRQALGQGPEFLTYFNYEAQQDKSGLPNDRFSAERPEGSISTLTIQRTEQRDSAMYRCASSLKGQRVTNQPQHFGDGTRLSIL.

This clonotype was detected ten times or more. V usage is TRBV20-1 and J usage is TRBJ2-5; D is possibly TRBD1 or TRBD2 (5 bases each). The CDR3 covers 14 residues. V was pared by 1 base and J by 5 bases, with 14 bases between. In germline, CDR1 is DFQATT, CDR2 SNEGSKA (reference sequence). CDR3 in DNA: TGCAGTGCTAGAGGGCGGCAGGGACGGGAGACCCAGTACTTC. Its protein is CSARGRQGRETQYF.

As regards this clonotype: A much larger clone lies a single base off, so this may be a read error. V and J are TRBV7-2 and TRBJ1-4; the D gene is possibly TRBD1 (6 bases). This CDR3 region has 13 residues. Germline lookup yields CDR1 SGHTA and CDR2 FQGNSA. The CDR3 is CASSLVGGEKLLF. The CDR3 nucleotides read TGTGCCAGCAGCTTAGTGGGGGGCGAAAAACTGCTTTTT.

This clonotype was picked up a small number of times. This chain connects TRBV30 to TRBJ1-6; no definite D call. In germline, CDR1 is GTSNPN, CDR2 SVGIG (reference sequence). The germline V and J ends were trimmed by 0 bases and 8 bases, with 11 bases remaining between them. This CDR3 region has 14 residues. CDR3 amino acids: CAWSVRAMDSPLHF. The CDR3 nucleotides read TGTGCCTGGAGTGTAAGGGCGATGGATTCACCCCTCCACTTT.

This clonotype was seen more than once but under ten times. This sequence may be a read error, since a much larger clone differs from it by one base. CDR3 bases: TGTGCCTGCAGCACCCCAGGACAGGCGACCTACGAGCAGTACTTC. Protein product: CACSTPGQATYEQYF. The chain uses TRBV11-2 and TRBJ2-7; TRBD1 agrees at 7 bases. Germline-derived CDR1 and CDR2 are SGHAT and FQNNGV. This CDR3 has 15 residues.

At least ten counts were recorded for this clonotype. This chain uses TRBV18 with TRBJ1-1; D gene unclear. Between the trimmed V and J ends, which lost 2 bases and 2 bases, there was a span of 6 bases. This CDR3 is 13 amino acids long. Germline CDR1 and CDR2: KGHSH and LQKENI. In nucleotides, the CDR3 is TGTGCCAGCTCACCAAATGTAAACACTGAAGCTTTCTTT. Its protein product is CASSPNVNTEAFF.

There are a few counts of this clonotype. This chain links TRBV3-1 with TRBJ2-1, with 7 bases identical to TRBD1. CDR1 and CDR2 (germline): LGHDT, YNNKEL (reference sequence). The CDR3 has 15 residues. V lost 4 bases to trimming and J lost 6 bases; unmatched junction nucleotides: 9. The CDR3 loop reads CASSLSGTATNEQFF. CDR3 bases: TGTGCCAGCAGCCTTTCCGGGACAGCGACCAATGAGCAGTTCTTC.